This T cell receptor (beta chain) came from a study of T-cell reconstitution after alpha-beta-depleted transplantation in children (dated by TCRdb to the mid-2010s). About the investigation overall: Using TCR repertoire profiling, the study followed T-cell immune reconstitution in a quantitative way in children after TCRalphabeta/CD19-depleted allogeneic hematopoietic cell transplantation. Overall study results and their limits: In some patients, high TCRbeta diversity at day 60 was attributed to recipient T cells and intrathymic progenitors that had survived conditioning. The frequencies of hyperexpanded clones fell over the following months, and after one year, T-cell counts and TCRbeta diversity were mostly attributed to newly produced T cells. The apparently early alphabetaT-cell count recovery about two months after transplant was reportedly dependent on only several hundred rapidly expanded clones derived from non-depleted graft cells.

The sample holds a few counts of this clonotype. Its antigen is still unknown. Qualities for individual bases were not recorded, and no much larger clone is one base off. Library construction relied on PCR. TCRdb lists the instrument as Illumina HiSeq 2500. TCR libraries were prepared with molecular barcoding, using unique molecular identifiers to normalize TCRbeta repertoire quantification. The public reads were run again by TCRdb, first through fastp at Q25 and then through MiXCR, and only productive beta chains were kept. Here each entry gathers all rows of one CDR3 protein and keeps the most common genes and DNA. The sample table lists roughly 790,000 distinct CDR3 sequences, 15% to 20% of them with a count of one. Roughly 4.8% of the sample is held by the ten biggest clonotypes. The sample's treatment or condition, from its label and the paper: allogeneic hematopoietic cell transplantation with graft depleted of TCRalphabeta T cells and CD19 B cells. Transplant recipients were children who received TCRalphabeta/CD19-depleted allogeneic hematopoietic cell grafts.

Spanning cysteine to phenylalanine, the CDR3 consists of 13 amino acids. The only DNA kept is the CDR3, 39 bases in frame from the first base. Reading the germline V gene gives CDR1 SGHRS and CDR2 YFSETQ. V is cut by 4 bases and J by 2 bases, and the space between the germline ends is 10 bases. This chain joins TRBV5-1 to TRBJ2-7; the D gene lacks a confident call. This specimen was PBMCs, mostly from graft donor cells, taken 360 days after TCRalphabeta/CD19-depleted stem cell transplant. The TCR was taken from a male patient younger than 18 who had a stem cell transplant for acute lymphoblastic leukemia, so the T cells may come from the graft donor. Read as DNA, the sequence is TGCGCCAGCAGCCCCCCCCATACCTACGAGCAGTACTTC. This is translated as CASSPPHTYEQYF. Reference TRBV5-1 and TRBJ2-7 proteins supply the regions before and after the CDR3; the full variable domain is: KAGVTQTPRYLIKTRGQQVTLSCSPISGHRSVSWYQQTPGQGLQFLFEYFSETQRNKGNFPGRFSGRQFSNSRSEMNVSTLELGDSALYLCASSPPHTYEQYFGPGTRLTVT.